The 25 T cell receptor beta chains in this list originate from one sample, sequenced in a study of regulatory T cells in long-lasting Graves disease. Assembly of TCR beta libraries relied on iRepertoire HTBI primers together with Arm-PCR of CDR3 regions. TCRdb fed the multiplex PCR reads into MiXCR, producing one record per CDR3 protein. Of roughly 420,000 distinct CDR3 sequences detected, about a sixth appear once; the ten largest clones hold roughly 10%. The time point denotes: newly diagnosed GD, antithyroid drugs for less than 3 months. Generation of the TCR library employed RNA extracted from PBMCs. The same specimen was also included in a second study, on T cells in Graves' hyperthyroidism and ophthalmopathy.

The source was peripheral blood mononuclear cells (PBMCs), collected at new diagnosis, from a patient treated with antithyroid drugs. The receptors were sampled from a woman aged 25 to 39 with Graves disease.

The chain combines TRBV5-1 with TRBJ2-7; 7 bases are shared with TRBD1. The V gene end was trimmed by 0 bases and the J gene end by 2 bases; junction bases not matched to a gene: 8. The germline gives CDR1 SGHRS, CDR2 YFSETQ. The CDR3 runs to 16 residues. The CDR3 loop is CASSLATGVGTYEQYF. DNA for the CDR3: TGCGCCAGCAGCTTGGCAACAGGGGTGGGGACCTACGAGCAGTACTTC.

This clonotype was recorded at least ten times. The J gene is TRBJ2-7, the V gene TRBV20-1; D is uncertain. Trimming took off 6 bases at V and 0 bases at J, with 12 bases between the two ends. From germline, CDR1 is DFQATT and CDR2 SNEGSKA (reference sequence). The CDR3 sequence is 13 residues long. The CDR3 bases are TGCAGTGCCTTACAGCTCAGCTCCTACGAGCAGTACTTC. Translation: CSALQLSSYEQYF.

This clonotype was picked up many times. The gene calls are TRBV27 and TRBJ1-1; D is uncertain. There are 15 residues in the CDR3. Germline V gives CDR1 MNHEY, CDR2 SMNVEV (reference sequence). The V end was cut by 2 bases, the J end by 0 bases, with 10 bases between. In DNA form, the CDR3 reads TGTGCCAGCAGTTTAAAACCAGGAATGAACACTGAAGCTTTCTTT. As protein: CASSLKPGMNTEAFF.

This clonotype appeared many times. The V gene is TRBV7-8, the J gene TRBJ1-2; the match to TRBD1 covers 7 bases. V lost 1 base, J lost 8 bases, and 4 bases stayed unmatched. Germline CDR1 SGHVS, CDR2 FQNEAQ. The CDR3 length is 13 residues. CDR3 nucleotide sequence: TGTGCCAGCAGCTTAGACAGGGGTAACGGCTACACCTTC. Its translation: CASSLDRGNGYTF.

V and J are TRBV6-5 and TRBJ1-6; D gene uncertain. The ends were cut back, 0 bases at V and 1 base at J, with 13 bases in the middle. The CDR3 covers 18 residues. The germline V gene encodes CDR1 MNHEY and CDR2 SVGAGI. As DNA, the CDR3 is TGTGCCAGCAGTTACTCGACGGGAAGAATATCCTATAATTCACCCCTCCACTTT. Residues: CASSYSTGRISYNSPLHF.

The CDR3 DNA follows: TGCAGCGTCCAGGGACAGGGAGGAACTGAAGCTTTCTTT. Protein product: CSVQGQGGTEAFF. V and J are TRBV29-1 and TRBJ1-1; 9 nucleotides line up with TRBD1. CDR1 is SQVTM, CDR2 ANQGSEA, per germline. This CDR3 has 13 residues. The ends lost 6 bases at V and 5 bases at J; junction bases unmatched: 7.

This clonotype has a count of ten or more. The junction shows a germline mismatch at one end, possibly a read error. CDR3 nucleotide sequence: TGTGCCAGCACGGGACTAGCGGGAACCCACTTC. Its translation is CASTGLAGTHF. The chain uses TRBV3-1 and TRBJ2-7, with 13 bases that match TRBD2. CDR1 is LGHDT and CDR2 is YNNKEL in the germline V gene (reference sequence). The CDR3 runs 11 residues.

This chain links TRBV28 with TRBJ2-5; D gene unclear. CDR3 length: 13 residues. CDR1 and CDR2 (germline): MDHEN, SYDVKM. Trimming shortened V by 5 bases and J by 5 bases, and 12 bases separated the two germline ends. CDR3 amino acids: CASSQLGGETQYF. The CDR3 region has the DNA TGTGCCAGCAGTCAGTTGGGTGGGGAGACCCAGTACTTC.

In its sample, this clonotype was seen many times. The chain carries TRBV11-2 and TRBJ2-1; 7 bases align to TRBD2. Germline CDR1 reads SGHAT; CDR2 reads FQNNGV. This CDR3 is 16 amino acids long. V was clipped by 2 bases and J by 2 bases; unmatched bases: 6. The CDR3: CASSLRGGSPYNEQFF. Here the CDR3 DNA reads TGTGCCAGCAGCTTACGCGGCGGGAGCCCCTACAATGAGCAGTTCTTC.

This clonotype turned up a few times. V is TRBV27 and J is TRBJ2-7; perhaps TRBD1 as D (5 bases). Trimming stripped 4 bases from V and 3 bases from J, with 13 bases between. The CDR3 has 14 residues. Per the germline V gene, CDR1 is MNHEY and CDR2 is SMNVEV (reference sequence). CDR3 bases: TGTGCCAGCAGTTCAGACAGCCTCCACTACGAGCAGTACTTC. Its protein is CASSSDSLHYEQYF.

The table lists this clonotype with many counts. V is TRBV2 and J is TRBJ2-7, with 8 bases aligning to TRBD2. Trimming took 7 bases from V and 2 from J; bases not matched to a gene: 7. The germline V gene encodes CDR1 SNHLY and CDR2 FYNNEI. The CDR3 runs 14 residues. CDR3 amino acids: CASTTEREPYEQYF. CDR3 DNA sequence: TGTGCCAGCACCACAGAGCGGGAGCCCTACGAGCAGTACTTC.

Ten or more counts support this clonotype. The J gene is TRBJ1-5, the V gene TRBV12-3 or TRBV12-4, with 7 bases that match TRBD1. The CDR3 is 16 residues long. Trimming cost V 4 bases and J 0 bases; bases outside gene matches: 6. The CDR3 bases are TGTGCCAGCAGTTCGACAGGGAGTGTTAGCAATCAGCCCCAGCATTTT. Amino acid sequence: CASSSTGSVSNQPQHF.

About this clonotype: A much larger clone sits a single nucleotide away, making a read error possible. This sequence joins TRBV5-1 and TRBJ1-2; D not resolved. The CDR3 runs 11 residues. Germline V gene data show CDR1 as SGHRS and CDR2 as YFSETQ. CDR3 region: CASSPGLGCTF. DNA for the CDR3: TGCGCCAGCAGCCCGGGATTGGGCTGCACCTTC.

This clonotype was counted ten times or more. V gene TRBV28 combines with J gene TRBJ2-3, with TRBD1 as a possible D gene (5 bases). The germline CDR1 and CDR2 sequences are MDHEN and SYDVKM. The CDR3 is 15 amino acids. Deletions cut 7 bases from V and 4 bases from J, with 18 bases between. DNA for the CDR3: TGTGCCAGCAAAAGGGGCGTATCTGGGGCAGATACGCAGTATTTT. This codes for CASKRGVSGADTQYF.

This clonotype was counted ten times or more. The chain's CDR3 is CAWSKRLAGGGKFF. The CDR3 region has the DNA TGTGCCTGGAGTAAGAGACTAGCGGGAGGGGGGAAGTTCTTC. The rearrangement uses TRBV30 and TRBJ2-1; TRBD2 matches at 14 bases. The germline V gene has CDR1 GTSNPN and CDR2 SVGIG (reference sequence). J was trimmed by 14 bases and V by 2 bases; bases with no gene match: 8. This CDR3 has 14 amino acids.

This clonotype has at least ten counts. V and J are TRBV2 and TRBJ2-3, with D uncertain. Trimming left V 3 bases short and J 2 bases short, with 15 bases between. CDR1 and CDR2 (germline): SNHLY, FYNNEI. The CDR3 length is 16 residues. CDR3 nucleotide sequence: TGTGCCAGCAGTGATATCGCCATCTGGGCCACAGATACGCAGTATTTT. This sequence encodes CASSDIAIWATDTQYF.

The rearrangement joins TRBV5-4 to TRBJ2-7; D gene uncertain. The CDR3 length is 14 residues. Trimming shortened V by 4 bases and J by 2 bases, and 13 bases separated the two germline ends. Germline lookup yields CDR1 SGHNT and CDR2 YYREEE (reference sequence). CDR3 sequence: CASSDSTGAYEQYF. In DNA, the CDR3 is TGTGCCAGCAGCGATTCGACTGGAGCCTACGAGCAGTACTTC.

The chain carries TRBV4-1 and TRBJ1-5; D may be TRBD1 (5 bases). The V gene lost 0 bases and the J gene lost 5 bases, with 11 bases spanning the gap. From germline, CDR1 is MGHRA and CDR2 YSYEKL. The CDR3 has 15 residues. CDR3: CASSQDGQGYQPQHF. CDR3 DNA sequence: TGCGCCAGCAGCCAAGATGGACAAGGGTATCAGCCCCAGCATTTT.

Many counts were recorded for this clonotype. CDR3 loop: CAISESGGETAFF. The DNA for the CDR3 is TGTGCCATCAGTGAGTCGGGCGGGGAGACGGCTTTCTTT. This sequence joins TRBV10-3 and TRBJ1-1; no clear D. The CDR3 covers 13 residues. The V end lost 0 bases, the J end lost 11 bases, and 13 bases lay between the germline ends. Germline V gene data show CDR1 as ENHRY and CDR2 as SYGVKD.

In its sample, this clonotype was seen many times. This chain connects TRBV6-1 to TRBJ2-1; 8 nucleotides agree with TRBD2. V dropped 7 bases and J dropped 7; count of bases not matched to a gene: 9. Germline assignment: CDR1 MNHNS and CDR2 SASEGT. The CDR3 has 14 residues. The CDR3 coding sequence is TGTGCCAGCACGTTCGGGAGGGCCGGGAATGAGCAGTTCTTC. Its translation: CASTFGRAGNEQFF.

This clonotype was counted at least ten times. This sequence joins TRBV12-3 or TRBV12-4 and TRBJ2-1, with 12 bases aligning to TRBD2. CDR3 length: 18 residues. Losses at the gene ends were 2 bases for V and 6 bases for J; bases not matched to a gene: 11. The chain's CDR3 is CASSLWASGRAGLNEQFF. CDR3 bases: TGTGCCAGCAGTTTATGGGCTAGCGGGAGGGCCGGTCTCAATGAGCAGTTCTTC.

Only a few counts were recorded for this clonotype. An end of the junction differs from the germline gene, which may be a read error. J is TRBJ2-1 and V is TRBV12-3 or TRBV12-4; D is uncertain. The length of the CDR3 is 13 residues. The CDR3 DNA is TGCGCCAGCAGCCCGCTACTCTACAATGAGCAGTTCTTC. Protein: CASSPLLYNEQFF.

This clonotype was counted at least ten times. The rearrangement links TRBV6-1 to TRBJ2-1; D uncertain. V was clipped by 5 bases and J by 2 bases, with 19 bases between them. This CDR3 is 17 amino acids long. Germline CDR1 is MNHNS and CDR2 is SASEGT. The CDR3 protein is CASSPWAEPGTYNEQFF. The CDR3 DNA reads TGTGCCAGCAGTCCTTGGGCAGAACCTGGCACCTACAATGAGCAGTTCTTC.

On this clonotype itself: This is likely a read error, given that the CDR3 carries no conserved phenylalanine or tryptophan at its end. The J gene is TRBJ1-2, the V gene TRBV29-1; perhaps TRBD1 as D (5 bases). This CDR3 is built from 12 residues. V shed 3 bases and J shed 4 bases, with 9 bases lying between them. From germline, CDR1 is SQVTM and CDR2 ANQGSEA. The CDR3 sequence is CSVESGIYGYTL. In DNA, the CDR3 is TGCAGCGTTGAGTCAGGGATCTATGGCTACACCTTA.

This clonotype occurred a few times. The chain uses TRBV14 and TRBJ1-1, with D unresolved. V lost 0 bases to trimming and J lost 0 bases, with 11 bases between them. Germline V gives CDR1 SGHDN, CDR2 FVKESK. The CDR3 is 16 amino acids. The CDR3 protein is CASSQDPNRMNTEAFF. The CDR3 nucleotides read TGTGCCAGCAGCCAAGATCCTAACCGTATGAACACTGAAGCTTTCTTT.